The 29 T cell receptor beta chains given below trace back to one sample, sequenced in a study of patients and donors after allogeneic stem cell transplantation. Via MiXCR, TCRdb re-called the RT-PCR reads, giving one row per CDR3 protein. The table lists fewer than 75,000 distinct CDR3 sequences, 26% of them singletons. Sequenced sample: blood, either unsorted or a sorted T cell fraction (not recorded which). These receptors were obtained from a human donor who was either an allogeneic HSCT recipient or a stem cell or donor lymphocyte infusion donor (not recorded which). It is not recorded whose cells these are; they may come from a transplant donor.

This chain links TRBV27 with TRBJ2-2; D may be TRBD2 (6 bases). The CDR3 is 14 residues long. Germline V gene lookup returns CDR1 MNHEY and CDR2 SMNVEV (reference sequence). V was cut by 5 bases and J by 4 bases, with 11 bases left in between. CDR3 amino acids: CASSIGTFTGELFF. The CDR3 DNA follows: TGTGCCAGCAGTATCGGGACTTTCACCGGGGAGCTGTTTTTT.

The V call is TRBV15, the J call TRBJ1-2, with 8 bases that match TRBD1. The CDR3 spans 17 residues. Germline assignment: CDR1 LNHNV and CDR2 YYDKDF (reference sequence). J gave up 0 bases and V 0 bases, and 6 bases lay outside the gene matches. CDR3 amino acids: CATSREGQVRANYGYTF. CDR3 DNA sequence: TGTGCCACCAGCAGAGAGGGACAGGTTCGTGCTAACTATGGCTACACCTTC.

This rearrangement joins TRBV20-1 to TRBJ2-7; 8 bases map to TRBD1. Germline V CDR1 and CDR2: DFQATT, SNEGSKA (reference sequence). CDR3 length: 14 amino acids. Trimming took 2 bases from V and 2 from J; bases not matched to a gene: 5. CDR3 region: CSARPGQATYEQYF. The CDR3 DNA is TGCAGTGCTAGACCGGGACAGGCGACCTACGAGCAGTACTTC.

This clonotype was counted a few times. The rearrangement uses TRBV7-9 and TRBJ1-4; D is perhaps TRBD1 (6 bases). CDR1 SEHNR and CDR2 FQNEAQ come from the germline V gene (reference sequence). The CDR3 has 16 amino acids. V was cut by 3 bases and J by 0 bases, with 11 bases left in between. CDR3 in DNA: TGTGCCAGCAGCTTCAGGACAGCTGCAACTAATGAAAAACTGTTTTTT. Residues: CASSFRTAATNEKLFF.

The rearrangement joins TRBV2 to TRBJ1-2; D gene ambiguous. The length of the CDR3 is 12 residues. V lost 6 bases and J lost 7, with 12 bases in between. From germline, CDR1 is SNHLY and CDR2 FYNNEI. The chain's CDR3 is CASSAEKSGYTF. The CDR3 DNA reads as TGTGCCAGCAGCGCCGAAAAGAGTGGCTACACCTTC.

The CDR3 bases are TGCGCCAGCAACTCGGGGACGGCCAAAGAGACCCAGTACTTC. Its protein product is CASNSGTAKETQYF. V and J are TRBV5-1 and TRBJ2-5; possibly TRBD1 or TRBD2 for D (5 bases each). The CDR3 length is 14 residues. Trimming pared 6 bases from V and 3 bases from J, leaving 15 bases between. Germline V gene lookup returns CDR1 SGHRS and CDR2 YFSETQ.

V and J are TRBV2 and TRBJ2-7; D not certain. Germline lookup yields CDR1 SNHLY and CDR2 FYNNEI. V was shortened by 0 bases and J by 3 bases, with 3 bases between the two germline ends. This CDR3 spans 12 amino acids. For the CDR3, the DNA is TGTGCCAGCAGTGAAGCCTACTACGAGCAGTACTTC. Translated: CASSEAYYEQYF.

V and J are TRBV30 and TRBJ1-2; D is undetermined. CDR3 length: 14 amino acids. The V gene lost 0 bases and the J gene lost 7 bases, with 15 bases spanning the gap. Germline assignment: CDR1 GTSNPN and CDR2 SVGIG (reference sequence). The CDR3 DNA reads as TGTGCCTGGAGTGTAGGAGGGAAGACGGGTGGCTACACCTTC. Translated: CAWSVGGKTGGYTF. Supplemented by reference TRBV30 and TRBJ1-2, the full variable domain reads SQTIHQWPATLVQPVGSPLSLECTVEGTSNPNLYWYRQAAGRGLQLLFYSVGIGQISSEVPQNLSASRPQDRQFILSSKKLLLSDSGFYLCAWSVGGKTGGYTFGSGTRLTVV.

The V call is TRBV5-6, the J call TRBJ2-1, with TRBD2 identical over 7 bases. Germline lookup yields CDR1 SGHDT and CDR2 YYEEEE. The CDR3 has 17 amino acids. Germline trimming cut 2 bases from V and 7 bases from J; bases unmatched to any gene: 15. CDR3 nucleotides: TGTGCCAGCAGCTTCACTAGCGCGGGTCGAGGGATGAATGAGCAGTTCTTC. The encoded protein is CASSFTSAGRGMNEQFF. Based on the CDR3 plus reference TRBV5-6 and TRBJ2-1, the full variable domain is DAGVTQSPTHLIKTRGQQVTLRCSPKSGHDTVSWYQQALGQGPQFIFQYYEEEERQRGNFPDRFSGHQFPNYSSELNVNALLLGDSALYLCASSFTSAGRGMNEQFFGPGTRLTVL.

This clonotype was detected only a few times. The chain carries TRBV14 and TRBJ2-1, with a tentative D call TRBD2 (5 bases). Germline V gene lookup returns CDR1 SGHDN and CDR2 FVKESK. V was trimmed by 3 bases and J by 6 bases, leaving 9 bases between them. This CDR3 has 13 amino acids. Written as DNA, the CDR3 is TGTGCCAGCAGCCAGAGAGGGAGCAATGAGCAGTTCTTC. Amino acid sequence: CASSQRGSNEQFF.

V gene TRBV3-1 combines with J gene TRBJ2-6, with no clear D. The length of the CDR3 is 14 residues. V was cut by 4 bases and J by 0 bases, with 4 bases left in between. Germline lookup yields CDR1 LGHDT and CDR2 YNNKEL (reference sequence). CDR3 sequence (DNA): TGTGCCAGCAGCCCCCCCTCTGGGGCCAACGTCCTGACTTTC. This encodes CASSPPSGANVLTF.

This clonotype showed up many times. This sequence joins TRBV20-1 and TRBJ1-1; the D is unclear. The CDR3 is 15 residues long. Deletions cut 3 bases from V and 1 base from J, with 15 bases between. Germline CDR1 DFQATT, CDR2 SNEGSKA (reference sequence). The CDR3 coding sequence is TGCAGTGCTAGTGTTATGCTGGGATGGAACACTGAAGCTTTCTTT. Residues: CSASVMLGWNTEAFF.

The V and J genes are TRBV29-1 and TRBJ2-7; D is possibly TRBD2 (5 bases). The CDR3 is 14 amino acids. Per the germline V gene, CDR1 is SQVTM and CDR2 is ANQGSEA. V was clipped by 5 bases and J by 0 bases, with 14 bases between them. The CDR3 coding sequence is TGCAGCGTTCGAGCTCTAGAGGGCTCCTACGAGCAGTACTTC. Translating gives CSVRALEGSYEQYF.

This clonotype was seen a handful of times. This chain joins TRBV5-1 and TRBJ1-2; TRBD1 might be the D (5 bases). Germline V gene data show CDR1 as SGHRS and CDR2 as YFSETQ. CDR3 length: 13 amino acids. Trimming shortened V by 2 bases and J by 3 bases, and 8 bases separated the two germline ends. CDR3 in amino acids: CASSLTRDYGYTF. CDR3 DNA: TGCGCCAGCAGCTTAACCAGGGACTATGGCTACACCTTC.

The chain employs TRBV18 and TRBJ1-1; maybe TRBD1 (6 bases). The V and J ends lost 4 bases and 8 bases respectively, with 11 bases between them. Germline V gene data show CDR1 as KGHSH and CDR2 as LQKENI. The CDR3 has 12 amino acids. The CDR3 here is CASSQNRAEAFF. The DNA for the CDR3 is TGTGCCAGCTCACAAAACAGGGCAGAAGCTTTCTTT.

The chain uses TRBV4-1 and TRBJ1-2; D gene ambiguous. The CDR3 totals 14 residues. In germline, CDR1 is MGHRA, CDR2 YSYEKL. Between the trimmed V and J ends, which lost 1 base and 11 bases, there was a span of 17 bases. CDR3 coding DNA: TGCGCCAGCAGCCAAGTGGTACAGCGTTCCGAATACACCTTC. As protein: CASSQVVQRSEYTF.

The chain recombines TRBV18 with TRBJ2-7; the match to TRBD1 covers 9 bases. V lost 3 bases to trimming and J lost 4 bases; unmatched junction nucleotides: 7. The CDR3 spans 15 residues. Germline loops: CDR1 KGHSH, CDR2 LQKENI. CDR3 sequence (DNA): TGTGCCAGCTCACCGACGGACAGGGGAGTTTACGAGCAGTACTTC. Translating it yields CASSPTDRGVYEQYF.

This clonotype was counted between two and nine times. V gene TRBV4-2 combines with J gene TRBJ1-1; maybe TRBD1 (6 bases). The germline V gene encodes CDR1 LGHNA and CDR2 YNFKEQ. With 1 base removed from V and 0 bases from J, the gap between germline ends came to 9 bases. There are 15 residues in the CDR3. CDR3 nucleotide sequence: TGTGCCAGCAGCCAAGTGACAGGAATGAACACTGAAGCTTTCTTT. Residues: CASSQVTGMNTEAFF.

At least ten counts were recorded for this clonotype. The CDR3 here is CASSPRASGGQETQYF. The DNA of the CDR3 is TGTGCCAGTAGTCCCCGTGCTAGCGGGGGCCAAGAGACCCAGTACTTC. The chain combines TRBV19 with TRBJ2-5, with 10 bases lining up with TRBD2. Looked up from germline, CDR1 is LNHDA and CDR2 is SQIVND (reference sequence). After removal of 5 bases from V and 1 base from J, the junction contained 7 bases not matched to a gene. This CDR3 comprises 16 residues.

The chain couples TRBV12-3 or TRBV12-4 to TRBJ2-3, with D hard to call. The CDR3 extends over 14 amino acids. V was pared by 4 bases and J by 2 bases, with 10 bases between. Here the CDR3 DNA reads TGTGCCAGCAGTTACGCCCCGAACACAGATACGCAGTATTTT. Residues: CASSYAPNTDTQYF.

This clonotype was counted only a few times. The rearrangement links TRBV5-1 to TRBJ1-1; no clear D. Trimming cost V 0 bases and J 8 bases, with 5 bases left between them. From germline, CDR1 is SGHRS and CDR2 YFSETQ. The CDR3 consists of 11 residues. CDR3 sequence reads: CASSLAGEAFF. The CDR3 nucleotides are TGCGCCAGCAGCTTGGCCGGGGAAGCTTTCTTT.

This clonotype turned up a few times. The chain couples TRBV13 to TRBJ2-7, with unresolved D. Germline CDR1 PRHDT, CDR2 FYEKMQ (reference sequence). V dropped 5 bases and J dropped 3 bases, with 11 bases sitting between them. The CDR3 loop spans 13 amino acids. The CDR3: CASSIPGLYEQYF. CDR3 coding DNA: TGTGCCAGCAGCATTCCCGGGCTCTACGAGCAGTACTTC.

V gene TRBV21-1 combines with J gene TRBJ2-1; the D call TRBD2 from the table was never checked on the DNA. TRBV21-1 is a pseudogene locus. The CDR3 is 14 amino acids. Here the CDR3 reads CASSGGGNLNEQFF. The DNA for the CDR3 is TGTGCCAGCAGCGGCGGAGGGAATCTCAATGAGCAGTTCTTC.

The V and J genes are TRBV3-1 and TRBJ2-1, with 7 bases that match TRBD2. The CDR3 sequence is 16 residues long. Per germline, CDR1 LGHDT and CDR2 YNNKEL (reference sequence). With V trimmed by 0 bases and J by 4 bases, 6 bases remained unmatched. The CDR3 sequence is CASSQDRASGYNEQFF. The CDR3, as DNA: TGTGCCAGCAGCCAAGATAGGGCTAGCGGTTACAATGAGCAGTTCTTC.

This clonotype was detected ten times or more. The genes are TRBV29-1 and TRBJ1-5; D not resolved. CDR1 and CDR2 from the germline V gene are SQVTM and ANQGSEA. V was clipped by 4 bases and J by 0 bases, with 7 bases between them. There are 13 residues in the CDR3. The CDR3 coding sequence is TGCAGCGTTGTGGCAGGTAGCAATCAGCCCCAGCATTTT. Translation: CSVVAGSNQPQHF.

The chain couples TRBV29-1 to TRBJ2-1, with a tentative D call TRBD1 (5 bases). Trimming removed 4 bases from V and 4 bases from J, with 11 bases in between. This CDR3 spans 13 amino acids. Per germline, CDR1 SQVTM and CDR2 ANQGSEA. The CDR3 coding sequence is TGCAGCGTTGTAGACAGACCATACAATGAGCAGTTCTTC. Translated, it gives CSVVDRPYNEQFF.

The chain is built from TRBV12-3 or TRBV12-4 and TRBJ2-7; TRBD1 might be the D (6 bases). Trimming stripped 4 bases from V and 3 bases from J, with 13 bases between. The CDR3 is 14 amino acids. CDR3 nucleotides: TGTGCCAGCAGTTCATCAACAGGGTACTACGAGCAGTACTTC. Residues: CASSSSTGYYEQYF.

The V gene is TRBV5-1, the J gene TRBJ1-6, with D unclear. The CDR3 is made up of 14 amino acids. The germline V gene has CDR1 SGHRS and CDR2 YFSETQ. V lost 4 bases, J lost 6 bases, and 11 bases lay in between. In nucleotides, the CDR3 is TGCGCCAGCAGCGAAGGACTTAGTAATTCACCCCTCCACTTT. This sequence encodes CASSEGLSNSPLHF. Full variable domain (missing parts from reference TRBV5-1 and TRBJ1-6): KAGVTQTPRYLIKTRGQQVTLSCSPISGHRSVSWYQQTPGQGLQFLFEYFSETQRNKGNFPGRFSGRQFSNSRSEMNVSTLELGDSALYLCASSEGLSNSPLHFGNGTRLTVT.

The gene calls are TRBV28 and TRBJ2-3; TRBD2 matches at 11 bases. The CDR3 consists of 18 residues. V lost 4 bases and J lost 3; bases outside the gene matches: 12. Germline CDR1 and CDR2: MDHEN and SYDVKM. The CDR3 DNA reads as TGTGCCAGCAGTTCCCCCACTAGCGGGGGATTCGGTACAGATACGCAGTATTTT. Protein sequence: CASSSPTSGGFGTDTQYF.